This TCR beta chain came from a study of response to subunit inactivated influenza vaccine. Study conclusions and caveats: The authors proposed limited new T cell recruitment per seasonal influenza vaccination.

The CDR3 is 16 residues long. J gave up 1 base and V 4 bases, and 3 bases lay outside the gene matches. Looked up from germline, CDR1 is LNHNV and CDR2 is YYDKDF (reference sequence). MiXCR was run by TCRdb on the RT-PCR reads, yielding one entry per CDR3 protein. The sample includes 280,000 or so distinct CDR3 sequences, around a fifth seen only once; the top ten take 10%. This clonotype was detected a few times. As yet, its antigen is unknown. This specimen was PBMCs from blood, taken less than 22 months after vaccination. The receptor's source is a man between 45 and 75 years old who received an inactivated influenza vaccine. The chain is built from TRBV15 and TRBJ1-5; 11 nucleotides match TRBD1. This chain's CDR3 is CATSIGTGGSNQPQHF. The CDR3 DNA follows: TGTGCCACCAGCATTGGGACAGGGGGAAGCAATCAGCCCCAGCATTTT.